A selection of T cell receptor beta chains follows, all from one sample in a study of cytomegalovirus exposure and HLA in healthy donors. The data were produced by immunoSEQ multiplex PCR, yet TCRdb's version contains in-frame clones alone and is incomplete. The sample gives 100,000 to 150,000 clones, roughly 79% of which show up once; approximately 1.7% is in the top ten. The sequencing input was PBMCs. These receptors all come from a woman in her fifties or sixties in good health and CMV-seronegative. Both conserved end residues are part of each CDR3.

v_gene | CDR3aa
TRBV29-1 | CSVERGAGDTDTQYF
TRBV7-9 | CASSRMPTVDDQPQHF
TRBV7-6 | CASSPGIHNEQFF
TRBV19 | CASSIVSAGSYNEQFF
TRBV2 | CAILSLAGQNNEQFF
TRBV28 | CASSLARGGYTF
TRBV7-9 | CASSLDRGEQPQNF
TRBV25-1 | CASSETGQINTEAFF
TRBV4-3 | CASSQDPRTGELFF
TRBV5-6 | CASSPTGGDETQYF
TRBV15 | CATKGLATDTQYF
TRBV19 | CASSPRGLYNEQFF
TRBV29-1 | CSVEGIVRSTRTDTQYF
TRBV6-6 | CASSYSTIQGGGYTF
TRBV14 | CASSHTGTSWIGEQFF
TRBV7-9 | CASSLGGPTNYGYTF
TRBV29-1 | CSVGATGSTDTQYF
TRBV5-4 | CASSLYREAAYNEQFF
TRBV28 | CASSLPGQSSYEQYF
TRBV19 | CASSMDLAIETQYF
TRBV27 | CASSFGGLADTDTQYF
TRBV6-6 | CASSFPGQGIGYTF
TRBV4-1 | CASSDFAGGNGELFF
TRBV5-6 | CASSPVSGIAGYTF
TRBV7-2 | CASSPARGEAFF
TRBV29-1 | CSVVTEGYTF
TRBV5-1 | CASSLVGDRYEKLFF
TRBV28 | CASSPWGQGYGYPF
TRBV6-6 | CASSYLTGKNTEAFF